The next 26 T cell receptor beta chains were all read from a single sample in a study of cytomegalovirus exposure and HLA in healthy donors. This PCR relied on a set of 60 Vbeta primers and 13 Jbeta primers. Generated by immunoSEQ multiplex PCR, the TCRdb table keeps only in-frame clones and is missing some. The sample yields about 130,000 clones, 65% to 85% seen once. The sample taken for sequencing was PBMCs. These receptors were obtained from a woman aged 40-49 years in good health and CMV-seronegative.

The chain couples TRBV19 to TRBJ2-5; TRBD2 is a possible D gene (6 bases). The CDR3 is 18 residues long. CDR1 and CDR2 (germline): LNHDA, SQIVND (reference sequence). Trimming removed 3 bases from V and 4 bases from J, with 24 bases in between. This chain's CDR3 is CASSMQFPGPSARETQYF. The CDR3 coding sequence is TGTGCCAGTAGTATGCAGTTTCCGGGGCCTAGCGCCAGAGAGACCCAGTACTTC.

The chain's CDR3 is CASSEVGTGKDEQFF. The CDR3 nucleotides read TGTGCCAGCAGTGAAGTAGGGACAGGCAAGGATGAGCAGTTCTTC. This chain connects TRBV6-1 to TRBJ2-1; 8 positions agree with TRBD1. CDR3 size: 15 residues. With 1 base clipped from V and 8 bases from J, the junction kept 7 bases outside the gene matches. Germline-derived CDR1 and CDR2 are MNHNS and SASEGT.

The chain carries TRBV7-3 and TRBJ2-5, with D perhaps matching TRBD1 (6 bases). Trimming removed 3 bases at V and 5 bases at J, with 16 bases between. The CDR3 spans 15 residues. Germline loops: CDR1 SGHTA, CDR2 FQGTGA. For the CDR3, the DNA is TGTGCCAGCAGCTTCGGGACGGATCAGGGGGAGACCCAGTACTTC. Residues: CASSFGTDQGETQYF.

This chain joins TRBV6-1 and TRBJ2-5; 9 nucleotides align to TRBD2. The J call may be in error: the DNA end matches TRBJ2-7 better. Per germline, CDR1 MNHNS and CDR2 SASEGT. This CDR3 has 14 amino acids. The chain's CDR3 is CASSLAGAGYEQYF. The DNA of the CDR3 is TGTGCCAGCAGCTTAGCGGGAGCTGGATACGAGCAGTACTTC.

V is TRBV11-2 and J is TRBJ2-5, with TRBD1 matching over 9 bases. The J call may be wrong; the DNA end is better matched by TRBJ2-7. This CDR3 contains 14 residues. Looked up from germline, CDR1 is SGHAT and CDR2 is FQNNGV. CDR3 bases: TGTGCCAGCAGCTTAGGACAGGGGGGTTACGAGCAGTACTTC. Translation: CASSLGQGGYEQYF.

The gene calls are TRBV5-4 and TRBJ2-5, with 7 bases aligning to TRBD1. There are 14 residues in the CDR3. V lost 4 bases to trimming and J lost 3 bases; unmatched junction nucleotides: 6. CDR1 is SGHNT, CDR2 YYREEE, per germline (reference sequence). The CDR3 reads CASSRSGTEETQYF. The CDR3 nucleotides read TGTGCCAGCAGCCGTTCGGGGACAGAAGAGACCCAGTACTTC.

CDR3 coding DNA: TGTGCCAGCAGTTTTTCCCTTTTAAATCCCGGGACCTACGAGCAGTACTTC. As protein: CASSFSLLNPGTYEQYF. This sequence joins TRBV28 and TRBJ2-7; TRBD2 might be the D (5 bases). CDR3 length: 17 amino acids. In germline, CDR1 is MDHEN, CDR2 SYDVKM. Trimming left V 3 bases short and J 2 bases short, with 20 bases between.

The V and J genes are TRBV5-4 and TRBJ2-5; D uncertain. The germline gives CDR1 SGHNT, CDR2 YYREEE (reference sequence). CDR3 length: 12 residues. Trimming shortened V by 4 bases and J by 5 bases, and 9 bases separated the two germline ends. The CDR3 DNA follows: TGTGCCAGCAGCATTAACGAGGAGACCCAGTACTTC. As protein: CASSINEETQYF. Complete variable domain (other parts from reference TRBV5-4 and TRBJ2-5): ETGVTQSPTHLIKTRGQQVTLRCSSQSGHNTVSWYQQALGQGPQFIFQYYREEENGRGNFPPRFSGLQFPNYSSELNVNALELDDSALYLCASSINEETQYFGPGTRLLVL.

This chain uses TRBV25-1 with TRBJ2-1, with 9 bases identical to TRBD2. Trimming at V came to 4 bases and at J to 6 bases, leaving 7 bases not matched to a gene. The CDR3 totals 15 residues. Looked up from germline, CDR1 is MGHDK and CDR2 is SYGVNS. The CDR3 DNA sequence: TGTGCCAGCAGTGTTTTAGCGGGAGACGGCAATGAGCAGTTCTTC. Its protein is CASSVLAGDGNEQFF.

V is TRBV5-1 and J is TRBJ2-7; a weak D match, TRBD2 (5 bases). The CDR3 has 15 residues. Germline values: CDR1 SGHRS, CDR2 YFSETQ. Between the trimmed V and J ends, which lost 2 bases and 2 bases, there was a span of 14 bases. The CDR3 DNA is TGCGCCAGCAGCTTAAGATGGGGAGCGACCTACGAGCAGTACTTC. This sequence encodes CASSLRWGATYEQYF.

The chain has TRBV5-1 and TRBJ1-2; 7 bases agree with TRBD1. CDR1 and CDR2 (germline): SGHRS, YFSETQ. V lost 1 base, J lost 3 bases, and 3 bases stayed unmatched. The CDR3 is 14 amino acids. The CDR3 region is CASSLTGTDYGYTF. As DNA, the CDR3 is TGCGCCAGCAGCTTGACCGGGACAGACTATGGCTACACCTTC.

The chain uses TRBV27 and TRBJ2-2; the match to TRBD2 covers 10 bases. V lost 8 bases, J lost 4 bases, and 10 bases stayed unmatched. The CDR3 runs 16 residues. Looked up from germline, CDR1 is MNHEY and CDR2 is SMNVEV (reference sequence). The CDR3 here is CASHFFSGRLTGELFF. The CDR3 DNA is TGTGCCAGCCACTTCTTTAGCGGGAGGCTCACCGGGGAGCTGTTTTTT.

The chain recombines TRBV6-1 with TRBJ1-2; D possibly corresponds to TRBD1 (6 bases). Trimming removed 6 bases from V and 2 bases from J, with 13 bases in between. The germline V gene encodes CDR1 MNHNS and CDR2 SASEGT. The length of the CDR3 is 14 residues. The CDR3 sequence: CASSPGTPNYGYTF. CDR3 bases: TGTGCCAGCAGCCCCGGGACACCCAACTATGGCTACACCTTC.

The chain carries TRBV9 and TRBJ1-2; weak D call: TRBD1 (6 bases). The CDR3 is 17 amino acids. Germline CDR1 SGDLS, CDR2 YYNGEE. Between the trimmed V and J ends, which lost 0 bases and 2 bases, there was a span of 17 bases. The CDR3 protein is CASSVDEWDTKNYGYTF. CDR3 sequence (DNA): TGTGCCAGCAGCGTAGATGAATGGGACACCAAAAACTATGGCTACACCTTC.

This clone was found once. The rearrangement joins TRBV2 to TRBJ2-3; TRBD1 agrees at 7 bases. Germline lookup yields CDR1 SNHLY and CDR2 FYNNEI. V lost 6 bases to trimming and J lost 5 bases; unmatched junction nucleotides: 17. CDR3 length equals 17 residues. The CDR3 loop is CASRAPQATGKGDTQYF. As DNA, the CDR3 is TGTGCCAGCAGGGCCCCCCAGGCGACAGGGAAGGGAGATACGCAGTATTTT.

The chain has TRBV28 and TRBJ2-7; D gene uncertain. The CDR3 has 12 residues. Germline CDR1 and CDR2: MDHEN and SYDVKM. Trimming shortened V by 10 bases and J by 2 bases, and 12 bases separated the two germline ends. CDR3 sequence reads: CATTALTYEQYF. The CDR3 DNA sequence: TGTGCCACCACAGCCCTCACCTACGAGCAGTACTTC. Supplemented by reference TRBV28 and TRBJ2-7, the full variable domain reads DVKVTQSSRYLVKRTGEKVFLECVQDMDHENMFWYRQDPGLGLRLIYFSYDVKMKEKGDIPEGYSVSREKKERFSLILESASTNQTSMYLCATTALTYEQYFGPGTRLTVT.

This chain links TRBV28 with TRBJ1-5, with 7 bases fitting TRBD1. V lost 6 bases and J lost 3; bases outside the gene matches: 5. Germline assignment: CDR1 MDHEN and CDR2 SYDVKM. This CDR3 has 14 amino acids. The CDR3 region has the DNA TGTGCCAGCAGCCTGACAGGGAACAATCAGCCCCAGCATTTT. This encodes CASSLTGNNQPQHF.

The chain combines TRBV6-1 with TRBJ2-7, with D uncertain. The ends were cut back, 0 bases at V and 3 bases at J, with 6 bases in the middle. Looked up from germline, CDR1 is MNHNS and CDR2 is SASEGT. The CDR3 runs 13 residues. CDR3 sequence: CASSEAANYEQYF. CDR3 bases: TGTGCCAGCAGTGAAGCAGCTAACTACGAGCAGTACTTC.

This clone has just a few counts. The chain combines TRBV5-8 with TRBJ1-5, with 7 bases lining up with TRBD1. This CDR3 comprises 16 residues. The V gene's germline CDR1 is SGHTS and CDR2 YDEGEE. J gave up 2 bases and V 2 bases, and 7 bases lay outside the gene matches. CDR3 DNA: TGTGCCAGCAGCTTACAGGGGTCGTTTGGCAATCAGCCCCAGCATTTT. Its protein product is CASSLQGSFGNQPQHF.

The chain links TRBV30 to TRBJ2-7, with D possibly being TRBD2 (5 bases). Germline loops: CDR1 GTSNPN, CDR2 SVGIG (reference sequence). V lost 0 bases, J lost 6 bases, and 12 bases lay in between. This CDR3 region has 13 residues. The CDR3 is CAWSVLGLGEQYF. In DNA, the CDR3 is TGTGCCTGGAGTGTACTAGGGTTAGGCGAGCAGTACTTC.

CDR3 region: CASSSPPGGNEKLFF. The CDR3 DNA follows: TGTGCCAGCAGTTCCCCCCCCGGGGGGAATGAAAAACTGTTTTTT. The chain is built from TRBV28 and TRBJ1-4; a weak D match, TRBD1 (5 bases). CDR1 and CDR2 from the germline V gene are MDHEN and SYDVKM. This CDR3 comprises 15 residues. V lost 4 bases to trimming and J lost 5 bases, with 14 bases between them.

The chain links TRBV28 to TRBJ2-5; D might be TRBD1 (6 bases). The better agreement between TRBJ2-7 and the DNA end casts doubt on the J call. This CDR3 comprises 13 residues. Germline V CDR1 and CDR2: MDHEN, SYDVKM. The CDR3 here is CASSFGQSYEQYF. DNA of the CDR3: TGTGCCAGCTCTTTCGGACAGTCCTACGAGCAGTACTTC.

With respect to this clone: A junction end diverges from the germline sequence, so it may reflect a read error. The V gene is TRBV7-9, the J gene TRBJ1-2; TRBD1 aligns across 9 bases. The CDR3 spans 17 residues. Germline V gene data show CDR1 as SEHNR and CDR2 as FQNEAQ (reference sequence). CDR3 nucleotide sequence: TGTTCCAGCAGCCCTGGAGGACAGGGGCCAACCCTCTATGGCTACACCTTC. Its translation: CSSSPGGQGPTLYGYTF.

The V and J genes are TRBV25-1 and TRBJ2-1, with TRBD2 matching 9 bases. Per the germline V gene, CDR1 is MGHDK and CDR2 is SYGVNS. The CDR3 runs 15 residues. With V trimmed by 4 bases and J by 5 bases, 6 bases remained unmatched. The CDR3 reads CASSGASGVHNEQFF. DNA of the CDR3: TGTGCCAGCAGTGGGGCTAGCGGGGTTCACAATGAGCAGTTCTTC.

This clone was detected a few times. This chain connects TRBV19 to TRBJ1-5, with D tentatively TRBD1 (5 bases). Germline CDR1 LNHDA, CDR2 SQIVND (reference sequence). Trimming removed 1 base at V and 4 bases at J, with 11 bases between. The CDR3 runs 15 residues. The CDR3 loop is CASSIGQPANQPQHF. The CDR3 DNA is TGTGCCAGTAGTATAGGACAGCCGGCTAATCAGCCCCAGCATTTT.

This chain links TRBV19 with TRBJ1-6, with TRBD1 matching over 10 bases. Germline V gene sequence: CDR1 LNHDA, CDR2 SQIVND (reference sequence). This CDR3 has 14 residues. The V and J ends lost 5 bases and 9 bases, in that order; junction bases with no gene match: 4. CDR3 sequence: CASSPGTGVSPLHF. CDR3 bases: TGTGCCAGTAGTCCCGGGACAGGGGTTTCACCCCTCCACTTT.